A single T cell receptor beta chain is shown here with its context. This CDR3 has 15 amino acids. CDR1 is DFQATT, CDR2 SNEGSKA, per germline (reference sequence). Trimming shortened V by 3 bases and J by 0 bases, and 13 bases separated the two germline ends. Profiled with immunoSEQ multiplex PCR; TCRdb holds only in-frame clones, not every one. The sample lists fewer than 300,000 clones, around three quarters seen once, with 3% to 3.5% in the top ten. This specimen comes from a study of blood T cell repertoires in COVID-19. Specimen: peripheral blood. The TCR was taken from a woman at least 80 years old with acute or convalescent COVID-19. This chain joins TRBV20-1 and TRBJ2-3; a possible D gene is TRBD2 (6 bases). CDR3 amino acids: CSASLRTTSTDTQYF. CDR3 DNA sequence: TGCAGTGCTAGTTTGAGGACTACAAGCACAGATACGCAGTATTTT.